This T cell receptor (beta chain) originates from a study of blood T cell repertoires in COVID-19. About the study: The United States, Italy and Spain provided the acute and convalescent COVID-19 samples.

Germline CDR1 and CDR2: SNHLY and FYNNEI. The CDR3 loop spans 14 amino acids. The V end lost 3 bases, the J end lost 3 bases, and 9 bases lay between the germline ends. In the authors' methods: Researchers report that nucleated cell counts were estimated from reference gene primer amplification. Sequencing was performed with immunoSEQ multiplex PCR; in TCRdb, only in-frame clones are kept and a portion is missing. The V and J calls and the clone size are those of that table, but D and trimming were determined from the DNA. The repertoire holds 150,000 to 200,000 clones, with 85% as singletons. Sequences were obtained from peripheral blood. This sequence joins TRBV2 and TRBJ1-3; D gene unclear. This sequence was found in a human donor with acute or convalescent COVID-19. The donor label of this sample is uncertain. The CDR3 protein is CASSEGWNGNTIYF. CDR3 in DNA: TGTGCCAGCAGTGAGGGCTGGAATGGAAACACCATATATTTT. Full variable domain (remainder filled in from reference TRBV2 and TRBJ1-3): EPEVTQTPSHQVTQMGQEVILRCVPISNHLYFYWYRQILGQKVEFLVSFYNNEISEKSEIFDDQFSVERPDGSNFTLKIRSTKLEDSAMYFCASSEGWNGNTIYFGEGSWLTVV.